These 13 T cell receptor beta chains were all obtained from the same sample, sequenced in a study of long-term antiretroviral therapy in people with HIV. immunoSEQ v3.0 was run at survey level. Clones were sequenced by immunoSEQ multiplex PCR, and TCRdb holds only the in-frame ones, with some missing. The sample lists more than 15,000 clones; 90% to 95% were seen once. The sequencing used unsorted PBMCs, collected nearly 6.5 years after starting antiretroviral therapy. Source of these receptors: a woman in her forties or fifties with HIV.

The CDR3 spells CASSLQGADYNEQFF. DNA for the CDR3: TGTGCCAGCAGTTTACAGGGGGCGGATTACAATGAGCAGTTCTTC. This rearrangement joins TRBV27 to TRBJ2-1, with 8 bases matching TRBD1. Germline V gene sequence: CDR1 MNHEY, CDR2 SMNVEV (reference sequence). V shed 2 bases, J shed 4 bases, and the junction held 4 bases outside the gene matches. The CDR3 runs 15 residues.

This clone appeared a single time. The V gene is TRBV27, the J gene TRBJ2-7, with TRBD2 identical over 13 bases. The V and J ends lost 7 bases and 0 bases, in that order; junction bases with no gene match: 6. Germline lookup yields CDR1 MNHEY and CDR2 SMNVEV (reference sequence). This CDR3 contains 16 residues. For the CDR3, the DNA is TGTGCCAGCAAGGGACTAGCGGGACTCGACTCCTACGAGCAGTACTTC. Its translation: CASKGLAGLDSYEQYF.

This rearrangement joins TRBV28 to TRBJ1-2, with D perhaps matching TRBD1 (5 bases). With 4 bases removed from V and 1 base from J, the gap between germline ends came to 19 bases. The CDR3 has 17 residues. Germline V gene sequence: CDR1 MDHEN, CDR2 SYDVKM. CDR3 nucleotides: TGTGCCAGCAGTTACCATACTCAAGGGACCTATAACTATGGCTACACCTTC. It codes for CASSYHTQGTYNYGYTF.

This chain joins TRBV6-1 and TRBJ2-1; 8 positions match TRBD2. V trimming: 1 base; J trimming: 10 bases; junction bases outside the gene matches: 12. CDR3 size: 16 residues. Germline V gene data show CDR1 as MNHNS and CDR2 as SASEGT. The CDR3 DNA reads TGTGCCAGCAGTGAAGGGGCGGGGAGCGGGAGTTGGGAGCAGTTCTTC. Its protein product is CASSEGAGSGSWEQFF.

CDR3 coding DNA: TGTGCCAGCAGCTTATCTAGCCAGGTATCACCCCTCCACTTT. It specifies CASSLSSQVSPLHF. The rearrangement uses TRBV11-2 and TRBJ1-6; D remains ambiguous. V lost 2 bases, J lost 10 bases, and 12 bases lay in between. Per the germline V gene, CDR1 is SGHAT and CDR2 is FQNNGV. This CDR3 comprises 14 residues.

The chain joins TRBV18 to TRBJ2-7; 7 positions match TRBD2. The CDR3 consists of 14 residues. Unmatched junction bases numbered 3, after V lost 2 bases and J lost 2 bases. Germline V lookup: CDR1 KGHSH, CDR2 LQKENI. The CDR3 protein is CASSPTTSPYEQYF. Here the CDR3 DNA reads TGTGCCAGCTCACCAACGACTAGCCCCTACGAGCAGTACTTC.

The V call is TRBV4-1, the J call TRBJ1-4, with D unresolved. Trimming removed 4 bases at V and 4 bases at J, with 7 bases between. Germline values: CDR1 MGHRA, CDR2 YSYEKL. This CDR3 has 13 residues. The CDR3 DNA sequence: TGCGCCAGCAGCCTTACAGTTAATGAAAAACTGTTTTTT. It is translated as CASSLTVNEKLFF.

The chain recombines TRBV15 with TRBJ2-1, with D maybe TRBD2 (5 bases). The CDR3 consists of 13 residues. Germline V gene sequence: CDR1 LNHNV, CDR2 YYDKDF (reference sequence). V lost 1 base, J lost 14 bases, and 15 bases lay in between. The CDR3, as DNA: TGTGCCACCAGCAGAGTGGTCGAGGGCCTCAAGTTCTTC. This encodes CATSRVVEGLKFF.

V gene TRBV28 combines with J gene TRBJ2-1, with D unclear. Germline V gives CDR1 MDHEN, CDR2 SYDVKM. The CDR3 loop spans 16 amino acids. Trimming shortened V by 5 bases and J by 4 bases, and 18 bases separated the two germline ends. As DNA, the CDR3 is TGTGCCAGCAGTCCCAACCACCTACCACGTTACAATGAGCAGTTCTTC. As protein: CASSPNHLPRYNEQFF.

The chain has TRBV4-1 and TRBJ2-1; 10 bases are shared with TRBD2. CDR1 MGHRA and CDR2 YSYEKL come from the germline V gene. The CDR3 is made up of 16 amino acids. Trimming at V came to 1 base and at J to 9 bases, leaving 9 bases not matched to a gene. CDR3 nucleotides: TGCGCCAGCAGCCAAGTTCCCCTAGCGGGAGATAGTGAGCAGTTCTTC. Translating it yields CASSQVPLAGDSEQFF.

The chain uses TRBV4-1 and TRBJ1-2, with a weak D call TRBD1 (5 bases). This CDR3 comprises 16 residues. The germline CDR1 and CDR2 sequences are MGHRA and YSYEKL. The V end was cut by 0 bases, the J end by 8 bases, with 19 bases between. This CDR3 is CASSQEGGWWVEGYTF. As DNA, the CDR3 is TGCGCCAGCAGCCAAGAGGGGGGTTGGTGGGTTGAGGGCTACACCTTC.

The rearrangement uses TRBV7-6 and TRBJ2-7; D not resolved. Trimming removed 5 bases from V and 0 bases from J, with 17 bases in between. Germline V gives CDR1 SGHVS, CDR2 FNYEAQ. This CDR3 has 16 residues. The CDR3 protein is CASSPRGGISSYEQYF. The DNA of the CDR3 is TGTGCCAGCAGCCCCAGAGGTGGGATAAGCTCCTACGAGCAGTACTTC. The entire variable domain, with the rest obtained from reference TRBV7-6 and TRBJ2-7, is as follows: GAGVSQSPRYKVTKRGQDVALRCDPISGHVSLYWYRQALGQGPEFLTYFNYEAQQDKSGLPNDRFSAERPEGSISTLTIQRTEQRDSAMYRCASSPRGGISSYEQYFGPGTRLTVT.

The J gene is TRBJ2-3, the V gene TRBV6-5; TRBD1 matches at 8 bases. Germline values: CDR1 MNHEY, CDR2 SVGAGI. The CDR3 has 14 residues. Trimming cost V 6 bases and J 3 bases; bases outside gene matches: 5. This CDR3 reads CASRKTGVTDTQYF. The CDR3 DNA reads as TGTGCCAGCAGGAAGACAGGGGTAACAGATACGCAGTATTTT.